This is a list of T cell receptor beta chains from one sample in a study of response to subunit inactivated influenza vaccine. TCRdb redid the calling of the RT-PCR reads with MiXCR, one entry per CDR3 protein. The table includes hundreds of thousands of distinct CDR3 sequences, about 15% detected once. Sequencing used PBMCs from blood, obtained 14 days before vaccination. Receptors were obtained from a man in his fifties or sixties who received an inactivated influenza vaccine. Each CDR3 is given with its conserved first and last residue. The D gene is left open where the match is weak. A clone size is listed for some rows: how often the clone was seen (once, few, many), or a class if it is expanded.

v_gene,abundance,j_gene,d_gene,CDR3nt,CDR3aa
TRBV27,-,TRBJ2-7,-,TGTGCCAGCAGTTTATCATACGGGAACCTAATCTACGAGCAGTACTTC,CASSLSYGNLIYEQYF
TRBV6-5,-,TRBJ2-7,-,TGTGCCAGCAGTTATACAGGACCTCCTGACTTCTACGAGCAGTACTTC,CASSYTGPPDFYEQYF
TRBV9,-,TRBJ2-1,TRBD2,TGTGCCAGCAGTGGGATGGGGAGCGGGGGATATTCCTACAATGAGCAGTTCTTC,CASSGMGSGGYSYNEQFF
TRBV29-1,few,TRBJ2-7,-,TGCAGCGCGGACATTAACTACGAGCAGTACTTC,CSADINYEQYF
TRBV29-1,-,TRBJ1-4,-,TGCAGCGCGACGGACCCTAATGAAAAACTGTTTTTT,CSATDPNEKLFF
TRBV10-3,-,TRBJ2-7,-,TGTGCCATCAGTGAGCAGTCTGGCGGACTCAGCTCCTACGAGCAGTACTTC,CAISEQSGGLSSYEQYF
TRBV20-1,many,TRBJ2-3,TRBD1,TGCAGTGCCCAGCGGGACAGGGGCACAGATACGCAGTATTTT,CSAQRDRGTDTQYF
TRBV10-3,-,TRBJ1-1,-,TGTGCCATCCAGGGGCTGAACACTGAAGCTTTCTTT,CAIQGLNTEAFF
TRBV3-1,-,TRBJ1-5,-,TGTGCCAGCAGCCCAGACGGGGATCAGCCCCAGCATTTT,CASSPDGDQPQHF
TRBV20-1,few,TRBJ2-1,TRBD2,TGCAGTGCTACCCCCACAATAGCGGGGGATCATTACAATGAGCAGTTCTTC,CSATPTIAGDHYNEQFF
TRBV5-1,few,TRBJ1-6,-,TGCGCCAGCAGCTTGGGGGATAGCTATAATTCACCCCTCCACTTT,CASSLGDSYNSPLHF
TRBV2,-,TRBJ1-1,-,TGTGCCAGCAGTGGCGCCATGAAGGGAACTGAAGCTTTCTTT,CASSGAMKGTEAFF
TRBV3-1,few,TRBJ2-1,TRBD1,TGTGCCAGCAGCCAAAACCGGGACAGGGGGGACAATGAGCAGTTCTTC,CASSQNRDRGDNEQFF
TRBV12-3/TRBV12-4,few,TRBJ1-5,TRBD1,TGTGCCATTCGACAGGGGATCAATCAGCCCCAGCATTTT,CAIRQGINQPQHF
TRBV29-1,few,TRBJ2-1,-,TGCAGCGTTGAAAAAAGTGGGGGCGATGAGCAGTTCTTC,CSVEKSGGDEQFF
TRBV4-2,few,TRBJ1-4,-,TGTGCCAGCAGCCATCGCGCTACAGGGACGGGTAATGAAAAACTGTTTTTT,CASSHRATGTGNEKLFF
TRBV9,-,TRBJ2-7,-,TGTGCCAGCAGCGTAGACCAGGGGCCCTACGAGCAGTACTTC,CASSVDQGPYEQYF
TRBV11-2,-,TRBJ2-7,TRBD1,TGTGCCAGCAGCGGAGGGACAGGGGGTTGGATGGAGCAGTACTTC,CASSGGTGGWMEQYF
TRBV5-1,few,TRBJ2-5,TRBD2,TGCGCCAGCAGCTCACCTTCACTAGCGGAGAAAGAGACCCAGTACTTC,CASSSPSLAEKETQYF
TRBV11-2,many,TRBJ2-2,-,TGTGCCAGCAGCTCGGGACGGAGAAACACCGGGGAGCTGTTTTTT,CASSSGRRNTGELFF
TRBV5-1,-,TRBJ2-7,TRBD1,TGCGCCAGCAGCTCCAGGGGGCCCTCCTACGAGCAGTACTTC,CASSSRGPSYEQYF
TRBV4-2,few,TRBJ2-1,-,TGTGCCAGCAGCCAACAGGGGGGAGACAATGAGCAGTTCTTC,CASSQQGGDNEQFF